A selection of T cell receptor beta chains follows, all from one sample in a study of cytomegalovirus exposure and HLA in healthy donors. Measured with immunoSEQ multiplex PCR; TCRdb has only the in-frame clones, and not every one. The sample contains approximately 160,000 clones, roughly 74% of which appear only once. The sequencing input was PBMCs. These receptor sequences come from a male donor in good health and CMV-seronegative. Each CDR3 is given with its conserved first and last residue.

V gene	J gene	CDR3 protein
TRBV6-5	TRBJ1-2	CASRLTSNYGYTF
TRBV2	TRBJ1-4	CASSDGQGYEKLFF
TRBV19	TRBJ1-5	CASSDPGTGNPQHF
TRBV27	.	CASSFAGRAYEQYF
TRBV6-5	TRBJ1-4	CASTYGGAEKLFF
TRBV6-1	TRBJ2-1	CASSELEYNEQFF
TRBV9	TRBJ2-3	CASSPRFTSTDTQYF
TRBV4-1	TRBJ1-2	CASSHDTYGYTF
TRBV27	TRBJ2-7	CASSSLPGTGTYEQYF
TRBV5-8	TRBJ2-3	CASSLIRDTQYF
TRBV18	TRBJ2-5	CASSPSGQGTETQYF
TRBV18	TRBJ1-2	CASSRHKGADYGYTF
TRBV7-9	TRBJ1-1	CASSHTRATEAFF
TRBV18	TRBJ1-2	CASSPPGTGDYGYTF
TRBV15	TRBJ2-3	CATRRVALAGGPDTQYF
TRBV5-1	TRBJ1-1	CASSLGVHGTEAFF
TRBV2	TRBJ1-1	CASSGTGYEAFF
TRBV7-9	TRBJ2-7	CASRSVGGQSSYEQYF
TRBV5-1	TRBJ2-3	CASSRIAGSTDTQYF
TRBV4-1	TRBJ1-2	CASSDLRTGRGGYTF
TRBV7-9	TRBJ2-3	CASSLSAVLVTDTQYF
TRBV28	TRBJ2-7	CASSFTSGTHEQYF
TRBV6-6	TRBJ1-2	CASSRNDRGLMYGYTF
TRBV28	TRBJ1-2	CASRSVGGDGYTF
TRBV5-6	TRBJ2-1	CASSFALAGGNYNEQFF
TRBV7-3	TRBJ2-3	CASSLTLALGDTDTQYF
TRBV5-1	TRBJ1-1	CASSSQLRGQMNTEAFF
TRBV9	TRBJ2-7	CASSPTPPGELQYF
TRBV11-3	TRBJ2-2	CASSLVSQTGELFF
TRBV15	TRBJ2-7	CATSRDRGTYEQYF
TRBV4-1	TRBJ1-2	CASSYRDAGRFGYTF
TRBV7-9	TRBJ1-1	CASSLTQGSTEAFF
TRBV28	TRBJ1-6	CASSRLTGVKPSPLHF
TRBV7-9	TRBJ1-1	CASSFRTGVLNTEAFF
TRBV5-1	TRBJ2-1	CASSYSGSSSNEQFF
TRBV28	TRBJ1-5	CASSLEGGPNSNQPQHF
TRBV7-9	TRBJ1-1	CASSLVMGSNTEAFF
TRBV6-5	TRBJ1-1	CASSRQWGTEAFF
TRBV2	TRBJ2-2	CASGGLTGELFF
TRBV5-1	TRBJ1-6	CASSLGSGVANNSPLHF
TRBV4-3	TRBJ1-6	CASSQDWGDSPLHF
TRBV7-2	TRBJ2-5	CASSLVSKKTQYF
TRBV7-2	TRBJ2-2	CASTKRGTELFF
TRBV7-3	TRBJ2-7	CASSRTRGYEQYF
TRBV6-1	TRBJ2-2	CASKTGGVNTGELFF